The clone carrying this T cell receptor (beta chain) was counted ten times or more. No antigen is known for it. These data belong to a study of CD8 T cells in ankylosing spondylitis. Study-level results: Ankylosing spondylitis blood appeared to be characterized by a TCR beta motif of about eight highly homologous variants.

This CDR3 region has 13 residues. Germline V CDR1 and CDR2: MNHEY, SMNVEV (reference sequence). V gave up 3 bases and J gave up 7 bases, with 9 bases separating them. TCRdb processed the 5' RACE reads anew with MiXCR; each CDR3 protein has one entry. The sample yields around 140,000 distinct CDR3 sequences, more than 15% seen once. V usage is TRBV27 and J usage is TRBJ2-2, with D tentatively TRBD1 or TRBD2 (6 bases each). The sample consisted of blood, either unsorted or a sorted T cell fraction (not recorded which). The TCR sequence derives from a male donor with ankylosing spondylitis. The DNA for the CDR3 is TGTGCCAGCAGTTTGGGGGGCGGCGGGGAGCTGTTTTTT. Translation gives CASSLGGGGELFF.